A few counts support the clone carrying this TCR beta chain. What it binds is unknown. The library targeted TCRbeta and was prepared with unique molecular identifiers. MiXCR, run by TCRdb on the PCR reads, gives a single entry per CDR3 protein. The sample yields 500,000 to 650,000 distinct CDR3 sequences, over 10% seen once. The CDR3 extends over 18 amino acids. Germline V gene lookup returns CDR1 SGHAT and CDR2 FQNNGV. V was clipped by 5 bases and J by 5 bases, with 24 bases between them. This sample was included in a study of T-cell reconstitution after alpha-beta-depleted transplantation in children. General study points: The origin of alpha-beta T cells about two months after transplant was reportedly several hundred expanded graft clones. There were some patients whose high TCRbeta diversity at day 60 came from surviving recipient T cells and thymic progenitors. By one year post-transplant, T-cell counts and diversity largely arose from T cells that were newly produced.

J is TRBJ2-2 and V is TRBV11-2, with D perhaps matching TRBD2 (6 bases). The material sequenced was PBMCs, mostly from graft donor cells, taken 180 days after TCRalphabeta/CD19-depleted stem cell transplant. The sequence came from a female patient between 2 and 10 years old who had a stem cell transplant for aplastic anemia, so the T cells may come from the graft donor. Written as DNA, the CDR3 is TGTGCCAGCAGCCACCCCACCGGCGGGGAATGGGGTACCGGGGAGCTGTTTTTT. It encodes CASSHPTGGEWGTGELFF.